This TCR beta chain stems from a study of somatic mutations in cytotoxic T cells in rheumatoid arthritis. Study overall: Patient blood, 30 ml in EDTA, was obtained immediately after diagnosis and prior to the start of any treatment. Several of the V beta antibody-stained T-cell populations were flow-sorted at nearly 100% purity; V beta1+ cells were among them and were sequenced for TCRB.

This CDR3 contains 14 residues. CDR1 and CDR2 from the germline V gene are SGHKS and YYEKEE (reference sequence). Between the trimmed V and J ends, which lost 1 base and 1 base, there was a span of 6 bases. Measured with immunoSEQ multiplex PCR; TCRdb has only the in-frame clones, and not every one. The table records more than 15,000 clones, 80% of them present only once. The rearrangement joins TRBV5-5 to TRBJ1-5; D perhaps matches TRBD1 (5 bases). This TCR came from an adult with rheumatoid arthritis. Sequenced: CD8+ T cells sorted from blood. This CDR3 is CASSLWDSNQPQHF. The CDR3 DNA reads TGTGCCAGCAGCTTGTGGGACAGCAATCAGCCCCAGCATTTT.